This is a list of T cell receptor beta chains from one sample in a study of blood T cell repertoires in COVID-19. TCRdb's table, derived via immunoSEQ multiplex PCR, lists solely in-frame clones and lacks some. The sample yields about 210,000 clones, approximately 86% seen once. Input material: peripheral blood. The receptors come from a man in his forties with acute or convalescent COVID-19. CDR3s include the opening cysteine and the closing phenylalanine or tryptophan. D genes are given only for firm matches. Rows may omit the clone size; those that give it use once, few, many or a size class.

D gene	clone size	V gene	J gene	CDR3 DNA	CDR3 protein
.	once	TRBV7-6	TRBJ2-1	TGTGCCAGCAGCCCACTCAGGGGAACAGATGAGCAGTTCTTC	CASSPLRGTDEQFF
.	.	TRBV29-1	TRBJ2-7	TGCAGCGTTGGGCGACAGGTCGAGCAGTACTTC	CSVGRQVEQYF
TRBD2	once	TRBV6-6	TRBJ2-5	TGTGCCAGCGGTCCGCAGCGGGGTTACCAAGAGACCCAGTACTTC	CASGPQRGYQETQYF
.	few	TRBV10-1	TRBJ1-1	TGCGCCAGCAGTGAGTCGAGGAACACTGAAGCTTTCTTT	CASSESRNTEAFF
.	.	TRBV4-2	TRBJ1-6	TGTGCCAGCAGCCAAGTTGGGGGCACCTATAATTCACCCCTCCACTTT	CASSQVGGTYNSPLHF
TRBD1	.	TRBV14	TRBJ2-7	TGTGCCAGCAGCCATCGACCCAGGGGGAGCGACGAGCAGTACTTC	CASSHRPRGSDEQYF
.	.	TRBV21-1	TRBJ1-1	TGTGCCAGCAGCAAAGCAGGGGGCGGGCTTGAAGCTTTCTTT	CASSKAGGGLEAFF
.	.	TRBV10-3	TRBJ2-7	TGTGCTGGGGGCTCAAGCGGGAATTTCTACGAGCAGTACTTC	CAGGSSGNFYEQYF
TRBD2	.	TRBV18	TRBJ2-5	TGTGCCAGCTCAGCGACTAGCGGGCAAGAGACCCAGTACTTC	CASSATSGQETQYF
.	.	TRBV5-1	TRBJ2-7	TGCGCCAGCAGCGAAGGGGTCTCCTACGAGCAGTACTTC	CASSEGVSYEQYF
.	.	TRBV5-4	TRBJ2-2	TGTGCCAGCAGCTTGGTTGCGGGGACTAACACCGGGGAGCTGTTTTTT	CASSLVAGTNTGELFF
TRBD2	.	TRBV5-1	TRBJ2-5	TGCGCCAGCAGCTCCCGGACTAGCGGGAGCGGAGAGACCCAGTACTTC	CASSSRTSGSGETQYF